What follows describes a single T cell receptor (beta chain). Its antigen is not known. This sample is drawn from a study of T cell repertoires in cytomegalovirus infection. In the study overall: Evidence of both CMV infection and a matching HLA type came from public TCR beta signatures. General observations from the study: Within the response measured ex vivo, HLA-C-restricted CMV-specific TCR beta clonotypes were dominant.

The CDR3 totals 15 residues. Trimming removed 2 bases from V and 3 bases from J, with 8 bases in between. CDR1 and CDR2 from the germline V gene are MRHNA and SNTAGT. TCRdb itself ran the reads through MiXCR, one entry per CDR3 protein. The table has approximately 500,000 distinct CDR3 sequences, approximately 15% seen once. The receptor was derived from a human donor in good health (CMV status not recorded). Some clones in this sample may be carry-over from other donors' samples. The source material was CD8+ T cells from PBMCs. This chain connects TRBV6-4 to TRBJ2-6; D tentatively fits TRBD1 or TRBD2 (5 bases each). This CDR3 is CASSDGGFGANVLTF. The CDR3 bases are TGTGCCAGCAGTGACGGGGGTTTTGGGGCCAACGTCCTGACTTTC.